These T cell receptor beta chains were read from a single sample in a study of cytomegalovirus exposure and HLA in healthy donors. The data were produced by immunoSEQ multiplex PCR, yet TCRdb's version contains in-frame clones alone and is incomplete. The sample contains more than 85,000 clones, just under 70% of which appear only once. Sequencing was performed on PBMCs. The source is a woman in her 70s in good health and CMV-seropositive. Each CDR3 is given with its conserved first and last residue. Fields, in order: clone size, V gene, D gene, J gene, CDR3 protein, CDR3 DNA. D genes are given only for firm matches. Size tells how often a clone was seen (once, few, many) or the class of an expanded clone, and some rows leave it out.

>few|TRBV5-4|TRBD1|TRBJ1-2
CASSLSGTARDGYTF
TGTGCCAGCAGCTTAAGTGGGACAGCCAGAGATGGCTACACCTTC
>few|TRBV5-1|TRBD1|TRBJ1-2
CASSDETGIGYTF
TGCGCCAGCAGTGACGAGACAGGGATTGGCTACACCTTC
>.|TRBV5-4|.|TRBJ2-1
CASSPRTVGNEQFF
TGTGCCAGCAGCCCGCGGACAGTGGGGAATGAGCAGTTCTTC
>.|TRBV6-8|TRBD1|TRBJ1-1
CASSYWTGGARNTEAFF
TGTGCCAGCAGTTACTGGACAGGGGGCGCAAGGAACACTGAAGCTTTCTTT
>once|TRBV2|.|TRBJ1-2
CASSDQGWYGYTF
TGTGCCAGCAGTGATCAGGGGTGGTATGGCTACACCTTC
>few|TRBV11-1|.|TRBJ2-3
CASSLSTDTQYF
TGTGCCAGCAGCCTTAGCACAGATACGCAGTATTTT
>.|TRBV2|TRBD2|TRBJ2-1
CASRMEMGGSNEQFF
TGTGCCAGCAGGATGGAGATGGGGGGGTCCAATGAGCAGTTCTTC
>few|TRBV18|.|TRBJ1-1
CASSVGGNTEAFF
TGTGCCAGCTCGGTGGGGGGGAACACTGAAGCTTTCTTT
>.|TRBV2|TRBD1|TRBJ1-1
CASSAGTANTEAFF
TGTGCCAGCAGTGCCGGGACAGCGAACACTGAAGCTTTCTTT
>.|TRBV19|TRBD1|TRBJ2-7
CASSKAQGAPYEQYF
TGTGCCAGTAGTAAAGCACAGGGGGCGCCGTACGAGCAGTACTTC
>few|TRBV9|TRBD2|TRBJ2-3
CASSAAPGLGDTDTQYF
TGTGCCAGCAGCGCTGCCCCGGGACTAGGGGACACAGATACGCAGTATTTT
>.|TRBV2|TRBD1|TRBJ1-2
CASILQGLYGYTF
TGTGCCAGCATCCTACAGGGGCTCTATGGCTACACCTTC
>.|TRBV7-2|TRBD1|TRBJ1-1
CASSLLQGAYTEAFF
TGTGCCAGCAGCTTACTACAGGGGGCGTACACTGAAGCTTTCTTT
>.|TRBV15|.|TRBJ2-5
CATSRGRSETQYF
TGTGCCACCAGCAGAGGGAGGTCGGAGACCCAGTACTTC
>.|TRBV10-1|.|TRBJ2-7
CASSDNTYEQYF
TGCGCCAGCAGTGACAACACCTACGAGCAGTACTTC
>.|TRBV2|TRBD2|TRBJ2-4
CASSLLAGVAKNIQYF
TGTGCCAGCAGTCTACTAGCGGGAGTAGCCAAAAACATTCAGTACTTC
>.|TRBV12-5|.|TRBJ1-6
CASGLGGAGNSPLHF
TGTGCTAGTGGTTTGGGGGGCGCAGGGAATTCACCCCTCCACTTT
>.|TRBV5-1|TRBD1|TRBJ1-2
CASSLGTGVLGYTF
TGCGCCAGCAGCTTGGGGACAGGGGTACTTGGCTACACCTTC
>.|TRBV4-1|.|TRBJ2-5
CASSQDLAGALQETQYF
TGCGCCAGCAGCCAAGATCTCGCGGGGGCGTTACAAGAGACCCAGTACTTC
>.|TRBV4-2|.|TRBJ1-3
CASSQDRGTGNTIYF
TGTGCCAGCAGCCAAGATAGGGGGACCGGAAACACCATATATTTT
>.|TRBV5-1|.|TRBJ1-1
CASSLPGTGNTEAFF
TGCGCCAGCAGTTTACCCGGGACTGGGAACACTGAAGCTTTCTTT
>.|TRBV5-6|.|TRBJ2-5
CASSLTETRGTQYF
TGTGCCAGCAGCTTGACAGAGACCCGGGGGACCCAGTACTTC
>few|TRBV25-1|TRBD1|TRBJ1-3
CASSVQGGGGNTIYF
TGTGCCAGCAGCGTACAGGGGGGAGGTGGAAACACCATATATTTT
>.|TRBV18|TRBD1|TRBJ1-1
CASSPGTGRNTEAFF
TGTGCCAGCTCACCAGGGACAGGGAGGAACACTGAAGCTTTCTTT
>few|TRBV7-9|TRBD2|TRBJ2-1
CASTSSGGAVDHYNEQFF
TGTGCCAGCACCTCTAGCGGGGGGGCGGTGGATCACTACAATGAGCAGTTCTTC
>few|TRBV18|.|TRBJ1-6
CASSLTGPLGALHF
TGTGCCAGCTCACTTACAGGGCCTCTCGGGGCCCTCCACTTT
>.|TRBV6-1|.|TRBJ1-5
CASSEAGRGNQPQHF
TGTGCCAGCAGTGAAGCGGGTAGGGGAAATCAGCCCCAGCATTTT
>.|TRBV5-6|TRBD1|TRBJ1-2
CASSPAGTVYGYTF
TGTGCCAGCAGCCCCGCCGGGACAGTCTATGGCTACACCTTC
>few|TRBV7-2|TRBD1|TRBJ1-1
CASSPQGAGYTEAFF
TGTGCCAGCAGCCCTCAGGGGGCAGGGTACACTGAAGCTTTCTTT
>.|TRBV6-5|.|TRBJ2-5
CASSYSNTVSQETQYF
TGTGCCAGCAGTTACTCGAACACCGTATCCCAAGAGACCCAGTACTTC
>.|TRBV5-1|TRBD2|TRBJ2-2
CASSPSGTGELFF
TGCGCCAGCAGCCCTAGCGGGACCGGGGAGCTGTTTTTT
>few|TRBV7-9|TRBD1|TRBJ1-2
CASSLNSGTGNGYTF
TGTGCCAGCAGCTTAAATTCGGGGACAGGGAATGGCTACACCTTC
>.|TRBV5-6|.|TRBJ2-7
CASSLAVEQYF
TGTGCCAGCAGCTTGGCAGTCGAGCAGTACTTC
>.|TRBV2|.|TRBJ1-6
CASSEGQGGSPLHF
TGTGCCAGCAGTGAAGGGCAGGGCGGTTCACCCCTCCACTTT
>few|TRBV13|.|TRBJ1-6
CASSLAVTGQGNSPLHF
TGTGCCAGCAGCTTAGCGGTAACAGGGCAAGGTAATTCACCCCTCCACTTT
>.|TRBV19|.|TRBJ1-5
CASQQGPAEQPQHF
TGTGCCAGCCAGCAGGGGCCGGCCGAACAGCCCCAGCATTTT
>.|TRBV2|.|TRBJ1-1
CASSRDTPRNTEAFF
TGTGCCAGCTCCCGGGACACACCCCGGAACACTGAAGCTTTCTTT
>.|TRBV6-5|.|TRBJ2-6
CASSYSLSSGANVLTF
TGTGCCAGCAGTTACTCACTAAGCTCTGGGGCCAACGTCCTGACTTTC
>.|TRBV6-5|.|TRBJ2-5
CASSYSPQYQETQYF
TGTGCCAGCAGTTACAGTCCCCAGTACCAAGAGACCCAGTACTTC
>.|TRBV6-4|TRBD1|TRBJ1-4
CASSTGEQNEKLFF
TGTGCCAGCAGTACAGGGGAACAAAATGAAAAACTGTTTTTT
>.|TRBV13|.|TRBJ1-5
CASSLGTQPQHF
TGTGCCAGCAGCCTAGGAACACAGCCCCAGCATTTT
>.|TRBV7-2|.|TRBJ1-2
CASSFIQGSLGGGYTF
TGTGCCAGCAGCTTTATACAGGGCTCTTTGGGTGGTGGCTACACCTTC
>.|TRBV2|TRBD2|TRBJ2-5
CASRRGWGGVQETQYF
TGTGCCAGCAGGAGGGGCTGGGGGGGAGTTCAGGAGACCCAGTACTTC
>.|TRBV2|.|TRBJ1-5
CASSGAGGSNQPQHF
TGTGCCAGCAGCGGCGCCGGGGGAAGCAATCAGCCCCAGCATTTT
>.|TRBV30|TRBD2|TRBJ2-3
CALKRGGPTDTQYF
TGTGCCTTGAAGCGGGGGGGCCCCACAGATACGCAGTATTTT
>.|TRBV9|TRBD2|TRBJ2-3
CASSALAGDTDTQYF
TGTGCCAGCAGCGCGCTAGCGGGGGACACAGATACGCAGTATTTT